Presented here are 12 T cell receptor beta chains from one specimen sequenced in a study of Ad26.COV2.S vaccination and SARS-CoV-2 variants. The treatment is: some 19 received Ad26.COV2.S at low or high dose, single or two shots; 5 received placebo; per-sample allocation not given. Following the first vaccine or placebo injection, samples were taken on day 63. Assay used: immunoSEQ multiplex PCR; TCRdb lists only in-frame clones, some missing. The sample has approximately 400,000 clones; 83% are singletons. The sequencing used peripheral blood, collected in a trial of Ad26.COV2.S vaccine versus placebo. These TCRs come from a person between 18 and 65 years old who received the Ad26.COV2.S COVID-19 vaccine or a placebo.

DNA of the CDR3: TGTGCCAGCAGTGGACAGGGGGCAAATGGCTACACCTTC. It encodes CASSGQGANGYTF. The chain combines TRBV12-3 or TRBV12-4 with TRBJ1-2, with TRBD1 matching 11 bases. V lost 5 bases and J lost 6; bases outside the gene matches: 2. The CDR3 runs 13 residues.

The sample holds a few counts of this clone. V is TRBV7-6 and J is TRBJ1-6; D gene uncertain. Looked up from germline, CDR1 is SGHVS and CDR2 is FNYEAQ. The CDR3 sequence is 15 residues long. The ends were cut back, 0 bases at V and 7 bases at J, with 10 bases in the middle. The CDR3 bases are TGTGCCAGCAGCTTAGCAGCGGCAGGAAATTCACCCCTCCACTTT. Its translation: CASSLAAAGNSPLHF.

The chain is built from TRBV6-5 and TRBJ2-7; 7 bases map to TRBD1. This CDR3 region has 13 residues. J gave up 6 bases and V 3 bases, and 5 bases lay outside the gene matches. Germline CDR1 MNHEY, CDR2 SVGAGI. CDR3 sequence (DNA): TGTGCCAGCAGTTATACAGGGGATCGCGAGCAGTACTTC. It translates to CASSYTGDREQYF.

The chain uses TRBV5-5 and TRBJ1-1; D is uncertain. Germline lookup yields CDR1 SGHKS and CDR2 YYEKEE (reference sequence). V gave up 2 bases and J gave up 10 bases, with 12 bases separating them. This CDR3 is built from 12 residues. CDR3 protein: CASSFEPTGAFF. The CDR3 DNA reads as TGTGCCAGCAGCTTCGAGCCTACGGGAGCTTTCTTT. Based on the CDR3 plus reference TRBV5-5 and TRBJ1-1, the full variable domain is DAGVTQSPTHLIKTRGQQVTLRCSPISGHKSVSWYQQVLGQGPQFIFQYYEKEERGRGNFPDRFSARQFPNYSSELNVNALLLGDSALYLCASSFEPTGAFFGQGTRLTVV.

The CDR3 coding sequence is TGCGCCAGCAGCCGTCAGGGAGGAGGTTTCGACACAGATACGCAGTATTTT. It specifies CASSRQGGGFDTDTQYF. The J gene is TRBJ2-3, the V gene TRBV4-1, with a weak D call TRBD2 (6 bases). The V gene lost 4 bases and the J gene lost 2 bases, with 19 bases spanning the gap. Per the germline V gene, CDR1 is MGHRA and CDR2 is YSYEKL. The CDR3 consists of 17 residues.

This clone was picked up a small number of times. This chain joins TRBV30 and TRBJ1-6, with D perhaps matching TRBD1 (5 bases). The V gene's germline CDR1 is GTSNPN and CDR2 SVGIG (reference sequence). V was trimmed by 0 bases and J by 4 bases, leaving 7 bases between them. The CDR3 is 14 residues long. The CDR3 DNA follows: TGTGCCTGGAGTGTGGGGCAGTATAATTCACCCCTCCACTTT. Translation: CAWSVGQYNSPLHF.

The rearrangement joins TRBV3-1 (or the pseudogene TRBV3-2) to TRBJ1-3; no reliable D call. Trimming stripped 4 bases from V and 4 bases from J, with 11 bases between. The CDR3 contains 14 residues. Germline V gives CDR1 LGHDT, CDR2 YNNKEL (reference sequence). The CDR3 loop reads CASSPHGSGNTIYF. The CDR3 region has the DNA TGTGCCAGCAGCCCCCACGGGTCAGGAAACACCATATATTTT.

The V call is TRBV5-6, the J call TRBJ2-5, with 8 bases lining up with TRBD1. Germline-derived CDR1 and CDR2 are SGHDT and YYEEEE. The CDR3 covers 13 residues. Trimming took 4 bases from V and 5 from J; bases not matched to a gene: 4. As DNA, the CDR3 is TGTGCCAGCAGCCGCAGGGGGCAGGAGACCCAGTACTTC. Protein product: CASSRRGQETQYF.

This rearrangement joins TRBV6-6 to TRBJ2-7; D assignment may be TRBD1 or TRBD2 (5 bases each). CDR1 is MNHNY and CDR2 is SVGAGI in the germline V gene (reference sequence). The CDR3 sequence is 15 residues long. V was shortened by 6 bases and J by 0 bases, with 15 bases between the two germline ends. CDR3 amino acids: CASSPGTFTSYEQYF. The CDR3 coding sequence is TGTGCCAGCAGCCCCGGGACGTTCACCTCCTACGAGCAGTACTTC.

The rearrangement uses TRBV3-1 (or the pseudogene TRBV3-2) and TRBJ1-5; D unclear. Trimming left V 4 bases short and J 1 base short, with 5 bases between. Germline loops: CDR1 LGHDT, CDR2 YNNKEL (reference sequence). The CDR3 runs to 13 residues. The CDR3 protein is CASSPTSNQPQHF. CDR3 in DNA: TGTGCCAGCAGCCCCACCAGCAATCAGCCCCAGCATTTT.

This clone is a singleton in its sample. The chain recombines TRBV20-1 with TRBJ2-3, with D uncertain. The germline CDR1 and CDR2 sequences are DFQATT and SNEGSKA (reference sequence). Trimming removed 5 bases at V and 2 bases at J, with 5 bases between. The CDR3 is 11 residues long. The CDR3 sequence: CSADFTDTQYF. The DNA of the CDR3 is TGCAGTGCTGATTTCACAGATACGCAGTATTTT.

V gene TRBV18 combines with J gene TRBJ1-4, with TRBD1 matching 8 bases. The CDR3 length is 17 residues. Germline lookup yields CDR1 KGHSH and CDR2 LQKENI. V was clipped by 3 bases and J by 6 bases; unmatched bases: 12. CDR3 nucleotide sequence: TGTGCCAGCTCACCCCGTACTGGACAGGGACTTCATGAAAAACTGTTTTTT. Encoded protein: CASSPRTGQGLHEKLFF.